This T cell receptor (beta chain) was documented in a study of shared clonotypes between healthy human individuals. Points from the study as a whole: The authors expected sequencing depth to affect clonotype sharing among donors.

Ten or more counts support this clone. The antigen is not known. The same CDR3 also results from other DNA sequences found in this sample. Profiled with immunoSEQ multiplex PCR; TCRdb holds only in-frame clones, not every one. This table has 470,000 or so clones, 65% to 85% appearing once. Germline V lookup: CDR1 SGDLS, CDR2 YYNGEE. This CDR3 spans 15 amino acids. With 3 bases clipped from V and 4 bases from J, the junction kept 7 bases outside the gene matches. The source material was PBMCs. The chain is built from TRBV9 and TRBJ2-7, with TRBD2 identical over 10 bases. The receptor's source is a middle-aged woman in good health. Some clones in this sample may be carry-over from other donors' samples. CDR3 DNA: TGTGCCAGCAGCGCACGACCTAGCGGGGGTTACGAGCAGTACTTC. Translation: CASSARPSGGYEQYF.